This TCR beta chain comes out of a study of T cells after yellow fever vaccination. On the study more broadly: SMART-Seq v4 Ultra Low Input prepared libraries from low-cell fractions.

Whole-study results and caveats: Abundant bulk-derived clonotypes could contaminate FACS-sorted repertoires. Among primary-vaccination clones, most reappeared after the booster, at around 97% for CD4 and around 91% for CD8. Researchers report a weaker secondary response that nonetheless peaked faster, day 5 versus 15.

TCRdb independently ran MiXCR on the 5' RACE reads; one entry per CDR3 protein. The table has around 50,000 distinct CDR3 sequences, less than 9% seen once. Worth noting for this clonotype: Its antigen is currently unknown.

Germline V gene data show CDR1 as MNHEY and CDR2 as SVGEGT. V was pared by 6 bases and J by 0 bases, with 4 bases of the junction left unmatched. The CDR3 loop spans 14 amino acids. This clonotype was sampled from a man between 18 and 35 years old who received the YFV17D yellow fever vaccine. The input for sequencing was CD8+ T cells sorted from PBMCs, taken less than 16 days after the first yellow fever vaccination. The rearrangement uses TRBV6-2 or TRBV6-3 and TRBJ1-1; 7 bases map to TRBD1. The CDR3 bases are TGTGCCAGCAGCCGACAGGGCTTGAACACTGAAGCTTTCTTT. Translated: CASSRQGLNTEAFF.